This is a list of T cell receptor beta chains from one sample in a study of blood T cells in healthy people across ages. MiXCR, applied by TCRdb to the 5' RACE reads, yields one record per CDR3 protein. There are around 1,000,000 distinct CDR3 sequences in the sample; around 27% occur only once, and 0.65% to 0.75% lies in the top ten. This sample was also put to use in a study of T cells of mothers and their children.

The sequenced material came from blood. Receptor source: a girl aged 2 to 9 in good health. Each CDR3 is given with its conserved first and last residue. A D gene is named only where the DNA matches it firmly. Some rows mark clone size as missing; the rest say once, few, many or name a class of expanded clone.

D: -
size: few
V: TRBV29-1
J: TRBJ2-3
CDR3: CSVGTVRVYF
DNA: TGCAGCGTTGGGACGGTTAGAGTGTATTTT

D: TRBD1
size: -
V: TRBV6-2/TRBV6-3
J: TRBJ2-7
CDR3: CASRGDRPRESYEQYF
DNA: TGTGCCAGCAGGGGGGACAGGCCAAGGGAGTCCTACGAGCAGTACTTC

D: TRBD1
size: -
V: TRBV7-9
J: TRBJ2-7
CDR3: CASSFTGESYEQYF
DNA: TGTGCCAGCAGTTTTACAGGGGAGTCCTACGAGCAGTACTTC

D: TRBD2
size: -
V: TRBV7-2
J: TRBJ2-1
CDR3: CASSLPWGGEEHNEQFF
DNA: TGTGCCAGCAGCTTACCTTGGGGGGGGGAGGAGCACAATGAGCAGTTCTTC

D: -
size: -
V: TRBV6-6
J: TRBJ2-3
CDR3: CASSYRGRNTDTQYF
DNA: TGTGCCAGCAGTTACAGGGGGAGAAACACAGATACGCAGTATTTT

D: -
size: -
V: TRBV11-2
J: TRBJ2-7
CDR3: CASSRPPGYEQYF
DNA: TGTGCCAGCAGCCGACCCCCCGGTTACGAGCAGTACTTC

D: TRBD2
size: few
V: TRBV6-4
J: TRBJ2-1
CDR3: CASSDLGSGGGQFF
DNA: TGTGCCAGCAGTGACCTGGGTAGCGGGGGAGGACAGTTCTTC

D: -
size: few
V: TRBV7-3
J: TRBJ2-5
CDR3: CASSFDGTPGETQYF
DNA: TGTGCCAGCAGCTTCGACGGGACTCCGGGAGAGACCCAGTACTTC

D: -
size: -
V: TRBV7-9
J: TRBJ2-7
CDR3: CASRSGLGDEQYF
DNA: TGTGCCAGCAGGTCCGGCTTAGGGGACGAGCAGTACTTC

D: -
size: few
V: TRBV29-1
J: TRBJ2-1
CDR3: CVILEGRWSYNEQFF
DNA: TGCGTCATTTTGGAGGGTCGCTGGTCCTACAATGAGCAGTTCTTC

D: -
size: few
V: TRBV10-3
J: TRBJ2-7
CDR3: CATTGRSSYEQYF
DNA: TGTGCCACTACCGGACGTAGCTCCTACGAGCAGTACTTC

D: -
size: -
V: TRBV4-1
J: TRBJ1-1
CDR3: CASSHVVPGNTEAFF
DNA: TGCGCCAGCAGCCACGTAGTCCCGGGGAACACTGAAGCTTTCTTT

D: TRBD2
size: few
V: TRBV10-3
J: TRBJ2-5
CDR3: CAISGTSGEETQYF
DNA: TGTGCCATTTCCGGGACTAGCGGTGAAGAGACCCAGTACTTC

D: -
size: few
V: TRBV12-3/TRBV12-4
J: TRBJ1-4
CDR3: CASSLVPAKGEKLFF
DNA: TGTGCCAGCAGTTTAGTACCGGCGAAGGGTGAAAAACTGTTTTTT

D: -
size: -
V: TRBV12-3/TRBV12-4
J: TRBJ2-5
CDR3: CASSLDGLTGRKTQYF
DNA: TGTGCCAGCAGTTTAGATGGACTAACGGGGAGAAAGACCCAGTACTTC

D: -
size: few
V: TRBV29-1
J: TRBJ1-4
CDR3: CSGQVNEKLFF
DNA: TGCAGCGGGCAGGTTAATGAAAAACTGTTTTTT

D: TRBD2
size: few
V: TRBV9
J: TRBJ2-3
CDR3: CASSVAPGGAGGGSTQYF
DNA: TGTGCCAGCAGCGTAGCTCCTGGTGGAGCGGGGGGTGGAAGTACGCAGTATTTT

D: -
size: -
V: TRBV5-6
J: TRBJ2-3
CDR3: CASSLLTSGNTQYF
DNA: TGTGCCAGCAGCTTGCTAACTAGTGGAAATACGCAGTATTTT

D: -
size: -
V: TRBV19
J: TRBJ2-7
CDR3: CASSPDRQASTYEQYF
DNA: TGTGCCAGTAGTCCAGACAGACAGGCATCTACCTACGAGCAGTACTTC

D: TRBD2
size: many
V: TRBV11-1
J: TRBJ2-7
CDR3: CASSLLTSGVSYEQYF
DNA: TGTGCCAGCAGCTTATTGACTAGCGGGGTCTCCTACGAGCAGTACTTC

D: TRBD2
size: -
V: TRBV29-1
J: TRBJ2-5
CDR3: CSVGRGPQYF
DNA: TGCAGCGTGGGGAGGGGTCCCCAGTACTTC

D: TRBD1
size: -
V: TRBV14
J: TRBJ2-3
CDR3: CASSHAGTAAQYF
DNA: TGTGCCAGCAGCCATGCCGGGACAGCAGCGCAGTATTTT

D: TRBD2
size: few
V: TRBV28
J: TRBJ2-7
CDR3: CAHSGGVIYEQYF
DNA: TGTGCCCACTCCGGGGGGGTCATCTACGAGCAGTACTTC

D: -
size: few
V: TRBV12-3/TRBV12-4
J: TRBJ1-2
CDR3: CASSLEGQGRLDGFTF
DNA: TGTGCCAGCAGTTTGGAAGGGCAGGGCAGGTTGGATGGCTTCACCTTC

D: -
size: -
V: TRBV12-3/TRBV12-4
J: TRBJ1-4
CDR3: CASRTREREKLFF
DNA: TGTGCCAGCAGGACCCGGGAGAGGGAAAAACTGTTTTTT

D: -
size: -
V: TRBV20-1
J: TRBJ2-4
CDR3: CSARYPDKNIQYF
DNA: TGCAGTGCTAGATACCCAGATAAAAACATTCAGTACTTC

D: TRBD2
size: -
V: TRBV24-1
J: TRBJ2-7
CDR3: CAPSGGGEQYF
DNA: TGTGCCCCCAGTGGCGGGGGGGAGCAGTACTTC

D: -
size: few
V: TRBV12-3/TRBV12-4
J: TRBJ2-1
CDR3: CASSLFLGPSHEQFF
DNA: TGTGCCAGCAGTTTATTTTTGGGGCCTAGCCATGAGCAGTTCTTC

D: -
size: few
V: TRBV2
J: TRBJ1-6
CDR3: CASRGRYNSPLHF
DNA: TGTGCCAGCAGGGGGAGATACAATTCACCCCTCCACTTT

D: -
size: few
V: TRBV7-2
J: TRBJ2-1
CDR3: CASSSYKYYNEQFF
DNA: TGTGCCAGCAGCTCATACAAATACTACAATGAGCAGTTCTTC

D: -
size: few
V: TRBV9
J: TRBJ1-1
CDR3: CASGPTGTEAFF
DNA: TGTGCCAGCGGCCCAACGGGGACTGAAGCTTTCTTT

D: TRBD2
size: -
V: TRBV27
J: TRBJ2-7
CDR3: CAGSPMGLAPYEQYF
DNA: TGTGCCGGCAGTCCCATGGGACTAGCCCCCTACGAGCAGTACTTC

D: TRBD2
size: -
V: TRBV11-2
J: TRBJ2-3
CDR3: CASSLSVAWAGGLSTDTQYF
DNA: TGTGCCAGCAGCTTATCTGTTGCTTGGGCGGGAGGACTTAGCACAGATACGCAGTATTTT

D: TRBD2
size: -
V: TRBV20-1
J: TRBJ2-3
CDR3: CSARGREYTQYF
DNA: TGCAGTGCTAGGGGGCGGGAGTATACGCAGTATTTT

D: -
size: -
V: TRBV29-1
J: TRBJ2-7
CDR3: CSVAMGDGYEQYF
DNA: TGCAGCGTTGCAATGGGGGACGGCTACGAGCAGTACTTC

D: -
size: few
V: TRBV7-9
J: TRBJ2-5
CDR3: CASSYRQDKETQYF
DNA: TGTGCCAGCAGTTACCGACAGGATAAAGAGACCCAGTACTTC

D: TRBD1
size: -
V: TRBV29-1
J: TRBJ1-2
CDR3: CSVDGQVGGYTF
DNA: TGCAGCGTTGATGGACAGGTGGGAGGCTACACCTTC

D: -
size: few
V: TRBV5-5
J: TRBJ2-7
CDR3: CASSLGPTLYEQYF
DNA: TGTGCCAGCAGCCTAGGGCCAACTCTCTACGAGCAGTACTTC

D: TRBD1
size: -
V: TRBV7-3
J: TRBJ2-1
CDR3: CASSLTSGQGYEQFF
DNA: TGTGCCAGCAGCTTAACGTCGGGACAGGGGTATGAGCAGTTCTTC

D: -
size: -
V: TRBV11-3
J: TRBJ2-5
CDR3: CASSSSRDTYQETQYF
DNA: TGTGCCAGCAGCTCGAGCCGGGACACATACCAAGAGACCCAGTACTTC

D: -
size: few
V: TRBV9
J: TRBJ1-1
CDR3: CASSVNSGTEAFF
DNA: TGTGCCAGCAGCGTAAACTCGGGGACCGAAGCTTTCTTT

D: -
size: -
V: TRBV29-1
J: TRBJ2-1
CDR3: CSVYGTAYNEQFF
DNA: TGCAGCGTGTACGGAACAGCCTACAATGAGCAGTTCTTC